This TCR beta chain was recovered during a study of human thymus T cells. Study-wide points: Within thymic and blood repertoires, V and J gene usage appeared to be biased.

Data came from immunoSEQ multiplex PCR; TCRdb stores just in-frame clones and leaves some out. The sample holds some 120,000 clones; around 94% are singletons and the top ten take less than 0.03%. Thymic tissue was derived from resections collected during corrective heart surgery. Comment on this clone: Its matching antigen is unknown.

This sequence originates from a boy less than two years old with a congenital heart defect but otherwise immunologically healthy. Specimen: thymus tissue.

CDR3 amino acids: CASSQHRDGYMNTEAFF. Here the CDR3 DNA reads TGTGCCAGCAGCCAACACCGGGACGGATACATGAACACTGAAGCTTTCTTT. The chain couples TRBV7-9 to TRBJ1-1; possible D gene TRBD1, 5 bases. Germline V CDR1 and CDR2: SEHNR, FQNEAQ (reference sequence). The CDR3 length is 17 residues. The V end was cut by 5 bases, the J end by 0 bases, with 19 bases between.